One and the same sample provided the 17 T cell receptor beta chains below, sequenced in a study of CD8+ T cells in alopecia areata. Extracted RNA was reverse transcribed, and the resulting cDNA served as sequencing template. Method: immunoSEQ multiplex PCR; TCRdb's copy keeps in-frame clones and lacks some. This sample has 150,000 to 200,000 clones; under 80% occur once, and the top ten carry approximately 1.3%. Indicated treatment: oral pan-JAK inhibitor, 5-10 mg twice daily. The starting material was CD4+ T cells sorted from blood, obtained at approximately week 49, from a patient treated with tofacitinib. The receptors were sampled from a human donor with alopecia areata.

There are a few counts of this clone. This chain links TRBV27 with TRBJ1-6, with TRBD1 as a possible D gene (6 bases). CDR1 and CDR2 from the germline V gene are MNHEY and SMNVEV (reference sequence). With 5 bases removed from V and 7 bases from J, the gap between germline ends came to 21 bases. This CDR3 is 17 amino acids long. The chain's CDR3 is CASSQKTGSGRNSPLHF. The CDR3 DNA reads as TGTGCCAGCAGTCAGAAAACAGGGAGCGGGCGAAATTCACCCCTCCACTTT.

The chain combines TRBV4-3 with TRBJ2-3; 14 nucleotides match TRBD2. The germline gives CDR1 LGHNA, CDR2 YSLEER. Losses at the gene ends were 4 bases for V and 5 bases for J; bases not matched to a gene: 5. The CDR3 is made up of 16 amino acids. The CDR3 loop is CASSPGTSGGLDTQYF. The CDR3 region has the DNA TGCGCCAGCAGCCCCGGGACTAGCGGGGGATTAGATACGCAGTATTTT.

V usage is TRBV5-1 and J usage is TRBJ2-3; D gene uncertain. The V end lost 4 bases, the J end lost 0 bases, and 6 bases lay between the germline ends. CDR3 length: 13 amino acids. Germline-derived CDR1 and CDR2 are SGHRS and YFSETQ. The CDR3 spells CASSLTSTDTQYF. CDR3 coding DNA: TGCGCCAGCAGCCTGACTAGCACAGATACGCAGTATTTT.

The gene calls are TRBV29-1 and TRBJ2-7; no definite D call. Germline CDR1 SQVTM, CDR2 ANQGSEA. The CDR3 has 11 residues. The CDR3 coding sequence is TGCTGCATAGCAGCGTTCGGCGAGCAGTACTTC. This gives the protein CCIAAFGEQYF.

This rearrangement joins TRBV29-1 to TRBJ1-1; no clear D gene. The CDR3 has 13 residues. Germline-derived CDR1 and CDR2 are SQVTM and ANQGSEA. Trimming removed 7 bases at V and 3 bases at J, with 15 bases between. CDR3 nucleotides: TGCAGCGCCGAGGAGGGAGGGTACACTGAAGCTTTCTTT. It encodes CSAEEGGYTEAFF.

This clone was seen a few times. This sequence joins TRBV19 and TRBJ1-5, with D perhaps matching TRBD1 (5 bases). The CDR3 is 13 residues long. Trimming stripped 6 bases from V and 4 bases from J, with 10 bases between. In germline, CDR1 is LNHDA, CDR2 SQIVND (reference sequence). CDR3 in DNA: TGTGCCAGTAGGAGAGGGGCGAATCAGCCCCAGCATTTT. This sequence encodes CASRRGANQPQHF.

The CDR3 region is CASSSGTAAWMSYEQYF. CDR3 in DNA: TGTGCCAGCAGCTCAGGGACAGCTGCCTGGATGTCCTACGAGCAGTACTTC. The V and J genes are TRBV7-9 and TRBJ2-7; 7 bases are a match to TRBD1. Germline V CDR1 and CDR2: SEHNR, FQNEAQ (reference sequence). J was trimmed by 1 base and V by 4 bases; bases with no gene match: 13. This CDR3 comprises 17 residues.

The V gene is TRBV30, the J gene TRBJ1-5; D uncertain. The V gene lost 0 bases and the J gene lost 0 bases, with 9 bases spanning the gap. The CDR3 is 15 residues long. The V gene's germline CDR1 is GTSNPN and CDR2 SVGIG (reference sequence). CDR3 sequence (DNA): TGTGCCTGGAGTGTGGCACCGGTTAGCAATCAGCCCCAGCATTTT. This encodes CAWSVAPVSNQPQHF.

The chain uses TRBV30 and TRBJ1-2, with D maybe TRBD1 (5 bases). The CDR3 loop spans 14 amino acids. The germline V and J ends were trimmed by 4 bases and 0 bases, with 12 bases remaining between them. Germline V gene lookup returns CDR1 GTSNPN and CDR2 SVGIG (reference sequence). Here the CDR3 DNA reads TGTGCCTGGAAGGGGACTCTGGCTAACTATGGCTACACCTTC. Translated: CAWKGTLANYGYTF. Full variable domain (outside the CDR3, taken from reference TRBV30 and TRBJ1-2): SQTIHQWPATLVQPVGSPLSLECTVEGTSNPNLYWYRQAAGRGLQLLFYSVGIGQISSEVPQNLSASRPQDRQFILSSKKLLLSDSGFYLCAWKGTLANYGYTFGSGTRLTVV.

This sequence joins TRBV25-1 and TRBJ2-2; 8 nucleotides line up with TRBD1. This CDR3 is built from 16 residues. The V gene end was trimmed by 3 bases and the J gene end by 7 bases; junction bases not matched to a gene: 10. Germline assignment: CDR1 MGHDK and CDR2 SYGVNS. The CDR3 nucleotides are TGTGCCAGCAGTGATCTGTCCCAGGGGGCAAGCGGGGAGCTGTTTTTT. Its translation: CASSDLSQGASGELFF.

This chain connects TRBV23-1 to TRBJ1-6; 7 bases map to TRBD1. TRBV23-1 is an ORF for which the function is uncertain. J lost 11 bases, V lost 0 bases, and 16 bases had no gene match. The CDR3 runs to 18 residues. The CDR3 reads CASSQSRTGVGRRTPLHF. The DNA for the CDR3 is TGCGCCAGCAGTCAATCTCGGACAGGAGTTGGCAGGCGGACACCCCTCCACTTT.

This chain connects TRBV5-4 to TRBJ2-3; 8 positions agree with TRBD2. The V and J ends lost 0 bases and 2 bases, in that order; junction bases with no gene match: 2. CDR3 size: 15 residues. Germline CDR1 SGHNT, CDR2 YYREEE (reference sequence). CDR3 loop: CASSLVSGVTDTQYF. The CDR3 DNA sequence: TGTGCCAGCAGCTTGGTTAGCGGGGTCACAGATACGCAGTATTTT.

V and J are TRBV7-2 and TRBJ2-5; possibly TRBD1 for D (5 bases). Germline V gene data show CDR1 as SGHTA and CDR2 as FQGNSA. The CDR3 is 15 residues long. The germline V and J ends were trimmed by 5 bases and 2 bases, with 15 bases remaining between them. The CDR3 is CASSVDTTIQETQYF. In nucleotides, the CDR3 is TGTGCCAGCAGCGTGGACACGACCATTCAAGAGACCCAGTACTTC.

In DNA form, the CDR3 reads TGTGCCAGCACTATGGGGACGGTCTACAATGAGCAGTTCTTC. It is translated as CASTMGTVYNEQFF. The chain recombines TRBV7-2 with TRBJ2-1; D may be TRBD1 or TRBD2 (5 bases each). Germline lookup yields CDR1 SGHTA and CDR2 FQGNSA. The CDR3 sequence is 14 residues long. Trimming removed 7 bases at V and 3 bases at J, with 13 bases between.

The V call is TRBV19, the J call TRBJ1-2; D not certain. The CDR3 is 13 residues long. Between the trimmed V and J ends, which lost 3 bases and 0 bases, there was a span of 5 bases. Germline CDR1 and CDR2: LNHDA and SQIVND (reference sequence). The CDR3 region has the DNA TGTGCCAGTAGTATGGTAGCTAACTATGGCTACACCTTC. As protein: CASSMVANYGYTF.

This clone was counted ten times or more. The chain combines TRBV29-1 with TRBJ1-1, with 8 bases matching TRBD1. V shed 6 bases, J shed 0 bases, and the junction held 9 bases outside the gene matches. CDR1 and CDR2 from the germline V gene are SQVTM and ANQGSEA. The CDR3 has 15 residues. The CDR3 DNA reads TGCAGCGTGGAGACAGGGGCGCGGTTGAACACTGAAGCTTTCTTT. This translates into CSVETGARLNTEAFF.

The J gene is TRBJ1-1, the V gene TRBV2; D call uncertain. CDR1 SNHLY and CDR2 FYNNEI come from the germline V gene. The V end lost 7 bases, the J end lost 1 base, and 16 bases lay between the germline ends. This CDR3 is built from 15 residues. The CDR3 is CASKYLNAANTEAFF. CDR3 sequence (DNA): TGTGCCAGCAAGTACCTAAACGCAGCGAACACTGAAGCTTTCTTT.